This entry lists 10 T cell receptor beta chains sequenced from one sample in a study of blood T cell repertoires in COVID-19. Only in-frame clones appear in the TCRdb table, and some are missing; sequencing was by immunoSEQ multiplex PCR. In the table there are some 250,000 clones, around 84% of which are singletons. Material for sequencing was peripheral blood. These TCRs come from a man aged 55 to 70 with acute or convalescent COVID-19.

The chain is built from TRBV5-6 and TRBJ2-4, with TRBD2 matching 10 bases. The ends lost 4 bases at V and 8 bases at J; junction bases unmatched: 12. This CDR3 has 16 residues. Germline V gene sequence: CDR1 SGHDT, CDR2 YYEEEE. The CDR3 reads CASSPSKRGGPDIQYF. In DNA form, the CDR3 reads TGTGCCAGCAGCCCCTCCAAGCGGGGGGGCCCAGACATTCAGTACTTC.

This chain's CDR3 is CASSTLATRRMYF. The CDR3 DNA reads TGCGCCAGCAGCACCCTGGCCACGAGGCGGATGTATTTT. This chain joins TRBV5-1 and TRBJ2-3; D is unresolved. Between the trimmed V and J ends, which lost 4 bases and 14 bases, there was a span of 20 bases. The CDR3 runs 13 residues. In germline, CDR1 is SGHRS, CDR2 YFSETQ.

This clone was seen just once. The J gene is TRBJ1-2, the V gene TRBV6-5; 9 nucleotides align to TRBD1. The V segment lost 7 bases and the J segment 8 bases; nucleotides outside the gene matches: 11. Germline CDR1 MNHEY, CDR2 SVGAGI. The CDR3 runs to 14 residues. CDR3 sequence: CASIPGQGSSGYTF. The CDR3 DNA sequence: TGTGCCAGCATCCCGGGACAGGGTTCGTCGGGCTACACCTTC.

Only a few counts were recorded for this clone. The V and J genes are TRBV28 and TRBJ1-6, with D possibly being TRBD1 (6 bases). Trimming pared 6 bases from V and 7 bases from J, leaving 19 bases between. The CDR3 is 16 amino acids. From germline, CDR1 is MDHEN and CDR2 SYDVKM. The chain's CDR3 is CASREGLRGENSPLHF. In DNA, the CDR3 is TGTGCCAGCAGGGAGGGACTAAGGGGGGAAAATTCACCCCTCCACTTT. Based on the CDR3 plus reference TRBV28 and TRBJ1-6, the full variable domain is DVKVTQSSRYLVKRTGEKVFLECVQDMDHENMFWYRQDPGLGLRLIYFSYDVKMKEKGDIPEGYSVSREKKERFSLILESASTNQTSMYLCASREGLRGENSPLHFGNGTRLTVT.

The chain joins TRBV27 to TRBJ1-5; 7 positions agree with TRBD1. The J segment lost 7 bases and the V segment lost 5 bases, leaving 8 bases of the junction unmatched. CDR1 is MNHEY and CDR2 is SMNVEV in the germline V gene (reference sequence). This CDR3 spans 14 amino acids. The DNA of the CDR3 is TGTGCCAGCAGTCCCAGGACAGGCCACCAGCCCCAGCATTTT. Amino acid sequence: CASSPRTGHQPQHF.

This clone occurred once. The rearrangement links TRBV6-5 to TRBJ1-4; 8 bases are shared with TRBD1. Germline trimming cut 5 bases from V and 7 bases from J; bases unmatched to any gene: 6. The germline V gene encodes CDR1 MNHEY and CDR2 SVGAGI. The CDR3 contains 14 residues. CDR3 DNA sequence: TGTGCCAGCAGTCAGGGGGCCCGGGGTGAAAAACTGTTTTTT. Its translation is CASSQGARGEKLFF.

V is TRBV29-1 and J is TRBJ1-2; 10 bases match TRBD1. The length of the CDR3 is 15 residues. Unmatched junction bases numbered 6, after V lost 2 bases and J lost 3 bases. The germline V gene encodes CDR1 SQVTM and CDR2 ANQGSEA. The CDR3 bases are TGCAGCGTTGAACCCGGGACAGGGGATTACTATGGCTACACCTTC. Translating it yields CSVEPGTGDYYGYTF.

The rearrangement joins TRBV28 to TRBJ2-7, with 7 bases identical to TRBD1. This CDR3 has 14 residues. The V gene end was trimmed by 6 bases and the J gene end by 3 bases; junction bases not matched to a gene: 8. Germline V gene data show CDR1 as MDHEN and CDR2 as SYDVKM. CDR3 sequence (DNA): TGTGCCAGCAGCCTCACGGGACAGTTCTACGAGCAGTACTTC. Translating it yields CASSLTGQFYEQYF.

The rearrangement links TRBV28 to TRBJ1-2; D gene ambiguous. V was clipped by 5 bases and J by 5 bases, with 9 bases between them. Germline-derived CDR1 and CDR2 are MDHEN and SYDVKM. This CDR3 has 12 residues. CDR3 nucleotide sequence: TGTGCCAGCAGTGGCGGAGGGTATGGCTACACCTTC. This encodes CASSGGGYGYTF.

The rearrangement joins TRBV6-5 to TRBJ2-5; 8 bases fit TRBD1. V lost 4 bases to trimming and J lost 9 bases; unmatched junction nucleotides: 4. Germline lookup yields CDR1 MNHEY and CDR2 SVGAGI. The CDR3 has 12 residues. CDR3 residues: CASSSDRVAQYF. CDR3 bases: TGTGCCAGCAGTTCGGACAGGGTGGCCCAGTACTTC.